What follows are 27 T cell receptor beta chains derived from one specimen sequenced in a study of T cells in Graves' hyperthyroidism and ophthalmopathy. Amplification yielded TCR beta CDR3 regions, with RNA transcripts as the source. A first-round RT-PCR of the TCR CDR3 used the HTBI primer set. TCRdb used MiXCR to reprocess the multiplex PCR reads, holding one entry per CDR3 protein. The table has hundreds of thousands of distinct CDR3 sequences, over 20% seen once. The material sequenced was blood. The receptors stem from a man aged 25-45 years with Graves' ophthalmopathy.

Only a few counts were recorded for this clonotype. Mismatch with germline at one junction end may stem from a read error. V gene TRBV6-4 combines with J gene TRBJ1-3, with D perhaps matching TRBD1 (6 bases). The germline V gene encodes CDR1 MRHNA and CDR2 SNTAGT. CDR3 length: 18 residues. In nucleotides, the CDR3 is TGTGCCAGCAGTTACTCGAAGTCCGGGGGGCAAAGTGGAAACACCATATATTTT. Encoded protein: CASSYSKSGGQSGNTIYF.

The rearrangement uses TRBV4-3 and TRBJ1-1; no firm D call. This CDR3 has 13 amino acids. V gave up 2 bases and J gave up 0 bases, with 4 bases separating them. Germline V gene lookup returns CDR1 LGHNA and CDR2 YSLEER. CDR3 DNA sequence: TGCGCCAGCAGCCAACCGATGAACACTGAAGCTTTCTTT. Translated, it gives CASSQPMNTEAFF.

The chain links TRBV6-1 to TRBJ2-4, with unresolved D. V lost 6 bases and J lost 0, with 9 bases in between. CDR1 and CDR2 from the germline V gene are MNHNS and SASEGT. The CDR3 is made up of 14 amino acids. CDR3 nucleotide sequence: TGTGCCAGCAGGAGGTCTTTAGCCAAAAACATTCAGTACTTC. Translated: CASRRSLAKNIQYF.

The chain links TRBV4-1 to TRBJ2-5, with D tentatively TRBD1 (6 bases). The CDR3 runs 14 residues. The V gene's germline CDR1 is MGHRA and CDR2 YSYEKL. The V end lost 1 base, the J end lost 4 bases, and 10 bases lay between the germline ends. CDR3 loop: CASSQGTALETQYF. The CDR3, as DNA: TGCGCCAGCAGCCAAGGGACAGCGCTAGAGACCCAGTACTTC.

This clonotype was counted between two and nine times. The chain uses TRBV5-1 and TRBJ1-1; 7 bases align to TRBD1. CDR3 length: 15 residues. V shed 2 bases and J 4 bases; nucleotides not matched to a gene: 8. Germline CDR1 reads SGHRS; CDR2 reads YFSETQ. CDR3 coding DNA: TGCGCCAGCAGCTTAGGGACAGCTCTCGGCACTGAAGCTTTCTTT. Translated: CASSLGTALGTEAFF.

The gene calls are TRBV28 and TRBJ1-5; D is undetermined. CDR3 length: 12 residues. Germline CDR1 and CDR2: MDHEN and SYDVKM. Deletions cut 7 bases from V and 5 bases from J, with 9 bases between. CDR3: CASTSPDQPQHF. Written as DNA, the CDR3 is TGTGCCAGCACCTCTCCGGATCAGCCCCAGCATTTT.

The J gene is TRBJ1-3, the V gene TRBV5-6; D not certain. The V end lost 3 bases, the J end lost 0 bases, and 10 bases lay between the germline ends. The CDR3 is 15 residues long. Germline V lookup: CDR1 SGHDT, CDR2 YYEEEE. CDR3 DNA sequence: TGTGCCAGCAGCTCCACAGACGTCTCTGGAAACACCATATATTTT. Its translation is CASSSTDVSGNTIYF.

This clonotype was counted a few times. This clone may be a read error of a much larger clone one base away. Here the CDR3 reads CASSSVRTRNEQFF. In DNA, the CDR3 is TGTGCCAGCAGCTCAGTTCGGACGCGGAATGAGCAGTTCTTC. V and J are TRBV11-1 and TRBJ2-1; no reliable D call. The germline V gene encodes CDR1 SGHAT and CDR2 FQDESV (reference sequence). The CDR3 length is 14 residues. V lost 4 bases and J lost 7, with 14 bases in between.

A word on this clonotype: Its ends do not fully match the called genes, so a read error is possible. The chain employs TRBV28 and TRBJ1-5; tentatively, D is TRBD1 (6 bases). The CDR3 consists of 13 residues. In germline, CDR1 is MDHEN, CDR2 SYDVKM. The CDR3 bases are TGTGCCAACAAGCCTACAGGGAATCAGCTCCAGCATTTT. Its protein is CANKPTGNQLQHF.

This clonotype was detected ten times or more. V usage is TRBV7-2 and J usage is TRBJ2-3, with D unresolved. With 1 base removed from V and 10 bases from J, the gap between germline ends came to 12 bases. Germline loops: CDR1 SGHTA, CDR2 FQGNSA. The CDR3 extends over 13 amino acids. CDR3 residues: CASSLESRSAQYF. CDR3 coding DNA: TGTGCCAGCAGCTTAGAATCACGGTCTGCGCAGTATTTT.

The CDR3 here is CATSDPSGGVAEAFF. CDR3 nucleotides: TGTGCCACCAGTGACCCCAGTGGGGGGGTTGCTGAAGCTTTCTTT. The V and J genes are TRBV24-1 and TRBJ1-1; maybe TRBD1 (5 bases). V was clipped by 4 bases and J by 6 bases, with 17 bases between them. CDR3 length: 15 amino acids. Germline V CDR1 and CDR2: KGHDR, SFDVKD.

In its sample, this clonotype was seen a few times. V is TRBV6-2 or TRBV6-3 and J is TRBJ2-1; 13 nucleotides match TRBD2. Germline CDR1 is MNHEY and CDR2 is SVGEGT. V shed 0 bases and J 7 bases; nucleotides not matched to a gene: 6. The CDR3 consists of 17 residues. The CDR3 loop reads CASSYSGLAGVSNEQFF. The CDR3 DNA sequence: TGTGCCAGCAGTTACTCCGGACTAGCGGGAGTATCAAATGAGCAGTTCTTC.

The chain is built from TRBV6-1 and TRBJ2-7, with 9 nucleotides matching TRBD2. The CDR3 runs 15 residues. The junction had 5 bases not matched to a gene; V was cut back by 5 bases and J by 0 bases. Germline-derived CDR1 and CDR2 are MNHNS and SASEGT. The CDR3 spells CASSPGLALSYEQYF. For the CDR3, the DNA is TGTGCCAGCAGTCCCGGACTAGCGCTCTCCTACGAGCAGTACTTC.

This clonotype was recorded many times. The rearrangement joins TRBV7-6 to TRBJ2-7; perhaps D is TRBD1 or TRBD2 (5 bases each). The germline V gene encodes CDR1 SGHVS and CDR2 FNYEAQ. Trimming pared 5 bases from V and 3 bases from J, leaving 23 bases between. The CDR3 length is 17 residues. In nucleotides, the CDR3 is TGTGCCAGCAGCCCACAAGATTTCGGGACGGTGAACTACGAGCAGTACTTC. Protein sequence: CASSPQDFGTVNYEQYF.

The sample holds a few counts of this clonotype. The chain has TRBV3-1 and TRBJ2-1; 8 bases align to TRBD2. The CDR3 sequence is 17 residues long. V lost 2 bases to trimming and J lost 3 bases; unmatched junction nucleotides: 9. The germline gives CDR1 LGHDT, CDR2 YNNKEL (reference sequence). The chain's CDR3 is CASSQRGASGYYNEQFF. As DNA, the CDR3 is TGTGCCAGCAGCCAAAGGGGGGCTAGCGGGTACTACAATGAGCAGTTCTTC.

This clonotype was picked up a small number of times. J is TRBJ2-2 and V is TRBV7-2; 8 nucleotides match TRBD2. The germline gives CDR1 SGHTA, CDR2 FQGNSA. The CDR3 length is 18 residues. V shed 5 bases, J shed 1 base, and the junction held 12 bases outside the gene matches. Here the CDR3 DNA reads TGTGCCAGCAGCCCCCGGGTAGCGGGATCCCTGAACACCGGGGAGCTGTTTTTT. Protein: CASSPRVAGSLNTGELFF.

The CDR3 loop is CASSQEFHGTVNEKLFF. CDR3 DNA: TGCGCCAGCAGCCAAGAATTCCATGGGACAGTAAATGAAAAACTGTTTTTT. The chain recombines TRBV4-1 with TRBJ1-4; 7 nucleotides agree with TRBD1. Looked up from germline, CDR1 is MGHRA and CDR2 is YSYEKL. The CDR3 loop spans 17 amino acids. V gave up 0 bases and J gave up 5 bases; unmatched junction bases: 9.

In this sample, this clonotype turned up a few times. The rearrangement joins TRBV4-1 to TRBJ2-1, with 10 nucleotides matching TRBD2. CDR1 and CDR2 (germline): MGHRA, YSYEKL. The junction had 18 bases not matched to a gene; V was cut back by 4 bases and J by 6 bases. The CDR3 is 19 residues long. CDR3 in DNA: TGCGCCAGCAGCCTACGGACTAGCGGAGCCGAGGGGCTGGGCAATGAGCAGTTCTTC. It specifies CASSLRTSGAEGLGNEQFF.

This clonotype has a handful of counts. The chain joins TRBV12-3 or TRBV12-4 to TRBJ1-3, with 8 bases that match TRBD1. V lost 1 base to trimming and J lost 4 bases; unmatched junction nucleotides: 6. The CDR3 is made up of 16 amino acids. CDR3 sequence (DNA): TGTGCCAGCAGTTTAGGCCGCAGGGGGCGCGGAAACACCATATATTTT. This translates into CASSLGRRGRGNTIYF.

The V call is TRBV5-6, the J call TRBJ2-7; D gene ambiguous. The germline V gene has CDR1 SGHDT and CDR2 YYEEEE. The CDR3 has 13 residues. V lost 3 bases, J lost 3 bases, and 10 bases lay in between. CDR3 DNA: TGTGCCAGCAGCTGGCAGGAGTACTACGAGCAGTACTTC. This codes for CASSWQEYYEQYF. Filled out from reference TRBV5-6 and TRBJ2-7, the complete variable domain reads DAGVTQSPTHLIKTRGQQVTLRCSPKSGHDTVSWYQQALGQGPQFIFQYYEEEERQRGNFPDRFSGHQFPNYSSELNVNALLLGDSALYLCASSWQEYYEQYFGPGTRLTVT.

This clonotype was observed at least ten times. DNA of the CDR3: TGTGCCAGCAGCCAAGATGGGACTAGGAAGGGTACGCAGTATTTT. It yields the protein CASSQDGTRKGTQYF. The chain is built from TRBV3-1 and TRBJ2-3; 8 positions agree with TRBD2. The CDR3 length is 15 residues. Trimming took 0 bases from V and 8 from J; bases not matched to a gene: 7. Germline V gene data show CDR1 as LGHDT and CDR2 as YNNKEL (reference sequence).

This clonotype was seen at least ten times. This chain connects TRBV18 to TRBJ1-1; D is unclear. The V end was cut by 3 bases, the J end by 5 bases, with 10 bases between. Looked up from germline, CDR1 is KGHSH and CDR2 is LQKENI. The CDR3 extends over 13 amino acids. The CDR3 nucleotides read TGTGCCAGCTCACCGATGGAAGGGACTGAAGCTTTCTTT. Translated: CASSPMEGTEAFF.

This clonotype was seen at least ten times. The chain carries TRBV11-2 and TRBJ1-3; weak D call: TRBD1 (5 bases). The CDR3 has 15 residues. Trimming pared 1 base from V and 0 bases from J, leaving 7 bases between. Germline CDR1 is SGHAT and CDR2 is FQNNGV. DNA for the CDR3: TGTGCCAGCAGCTTAGTGGGGGTCTCTGGAAACACCATATATTTT. Translating gives CASSLVGVSGNTIYF.

This clonotype has a handful of counts. The chain is built from TRBV10-3 and TRBJ1-2; D gene ambiguous. This CDR3 spans 13 amino acids. Trimming stripped 8 bases from V and 4 bases from J, with 14 bases between. Germline V gives CDR1 ENHRY, CDR2 SYGVKD. The CDR3 nucleotides are TGTGCCATCCGTCCCCAAGACCGCTATGGCTACACCTTC. Encoded protein: CAIRPQDRYGYTF.

V and J are TRBV28 and TRBJ2-7; 8 nucleotides match TRBD2. CDR3 size: 16 residues. With 5 bases clipped from V and 4 bases from J, the junction kept 13 bases outside the gene matches. The germline V gene has CDR1 MDHEN and CDR2 SYDVKM. DNA of the CDR3: TGTGCCAGCAGTACCCGGACTAGCTTTTCTTTGTACGAGCAGTACTTC. It codes for CASSTRTSFSLYEQYF.

The sample holds many counts of this clonotype. The V gene is TRBV11-2, the J gene TRBJ2-5, with TRBD2 matching over 8 bases. V gave up 1 base and J gave up 5 bases; unmatched junction bases: 9. The CDR3 runs to 16 residues. The germline V gene encodes CDR1 SGHAT and CDR2 FQNNGV. CDR3 DNA: TGTGCCAGCAGCTTAGGACCGGGGGGGGCGCGGGAGACCCAGTACTTC. Amino acid sequence: CASSLGPGGARETQYF.

A word on this clonotype: Compared with germline, one end of the junction differs, possibly owing to a read error. The chain has TRBV7-3 and TRBJ1-1; no clear D. CDR1 is SGHTA, CDR2 FQGTGA, per germline. The CDR3 sequence is 15 residues long. The CDR3, as DNA: TGTGCCAGCAGCCTCGGGCGGGTAACGAACACTGGAGCTTTCTTT. Its protein is CASSLGRVTNTGAFF.